This T cell receptor (beta chain) was sequenced for a study of T cell responses to AZD1222 COVID-19 vaccine. As regards this clone: Its target is unknown.

The CDR3 consists of 13 residues. Looked up from germline, CDR1 is SGHDT and CDR2 is YYEEEE. The germline V and J ends were trimmed by 4 bases and 2 bases, with 10 bases remaining between them. The study, taken as a whole, reports: There were mostly white British donors and more females than males, and clonal diversity was possibly underestimated. The study identified only five to seven AZD1222 recipients as seropositive at baseline.

Sequenced by immunoSEQ multiplex PCR; TCRdb stores in-frame clones only, minus some. The repertoire holds 250,000 to 300,000 clones, with 94% as singletons. Sequenced here: peripheral blood, sampled 28 days after the second AZD1222 dose. This sequence joins TRBV5-6 and TRBJ2-7, with D perhaps TRBD1 (6 bases). This sequence originates from an adult who received the AZD1222 COVID-19 vaccine. CDR3 nucleotides: TGTGCCAGCAGCCCTGGACAGCCCTACGAGCAGTACTTC. This codes for CASSPGQPYEQYF.